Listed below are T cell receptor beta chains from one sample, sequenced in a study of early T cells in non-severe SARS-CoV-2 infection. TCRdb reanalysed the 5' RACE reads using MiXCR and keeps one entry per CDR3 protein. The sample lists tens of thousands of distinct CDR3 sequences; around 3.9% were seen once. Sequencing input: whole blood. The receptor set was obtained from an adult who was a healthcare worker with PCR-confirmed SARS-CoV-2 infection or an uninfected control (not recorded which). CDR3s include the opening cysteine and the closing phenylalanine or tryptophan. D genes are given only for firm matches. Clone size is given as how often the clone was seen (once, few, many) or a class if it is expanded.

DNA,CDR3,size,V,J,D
TGTGCCAGCAGCTCCCAGACAGGGGGTGTAGATACGCAGTATTTT,CASSSQTGGVDTQYF,few,TRBV7-2,TRBJ2-3,TRBD1
TGTGCCAGCAGCTTAAGGACAGGGGACCTTTTTGATGCTTTCTTT,CASSLRTGDLFDAFF,many,TRBV7-6,TRBJ1-1,TRBD1
TGTGCCAGTAGTGCATGGACAGCACCTGGGGCCAACGTCCTGACTTTC,CASSAWTAPGANVLTF,few,TRBV19,TRBJ2-6,NA
TGCAGTGCTGACTCCGGGACAGGCGATTGTCAGCCCCAGCATTTT,CSADSGTGDCQPQHF,many,TRBV20-1,TRBJ1-5,TRBD1
TGTGCCAGTAGTACGGGCGGGGGAGTGTACAATGAGCAGTTCTTC,CASSTGGGVYNEQFF,many,TRBV19,TRBJ2-1,TRBD2